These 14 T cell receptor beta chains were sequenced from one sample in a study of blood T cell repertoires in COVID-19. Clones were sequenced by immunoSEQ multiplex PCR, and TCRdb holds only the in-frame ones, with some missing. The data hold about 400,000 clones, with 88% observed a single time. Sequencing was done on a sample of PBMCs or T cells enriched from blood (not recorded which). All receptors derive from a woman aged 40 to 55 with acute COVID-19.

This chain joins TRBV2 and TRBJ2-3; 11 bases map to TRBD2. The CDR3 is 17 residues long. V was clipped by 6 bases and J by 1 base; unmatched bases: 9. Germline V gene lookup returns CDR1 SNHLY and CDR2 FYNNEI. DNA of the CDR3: TGTGCCAGCAGCTCCCTCAAACTAGCGGGGGGCACAGATACGCAGTATTTT. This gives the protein CASSSLKLAGGTDTQYF.

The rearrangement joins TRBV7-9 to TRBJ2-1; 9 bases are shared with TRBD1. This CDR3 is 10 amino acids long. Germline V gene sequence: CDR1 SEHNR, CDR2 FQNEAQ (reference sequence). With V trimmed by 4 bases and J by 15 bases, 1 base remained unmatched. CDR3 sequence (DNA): TGTGCCAGCAGCTCGACAGGGGGGTTCTTC. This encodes CASSSTGGFF.

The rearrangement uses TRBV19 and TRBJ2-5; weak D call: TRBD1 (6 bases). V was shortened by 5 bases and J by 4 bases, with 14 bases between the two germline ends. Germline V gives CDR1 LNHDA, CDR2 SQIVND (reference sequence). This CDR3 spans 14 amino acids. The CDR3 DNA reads TGTGCCAGTAGTGCGGGTGCCAGGGGAGAGACCCAGTACTTC. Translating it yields CASSAGARGETQYF. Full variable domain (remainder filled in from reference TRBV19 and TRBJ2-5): DGGITQSPKYLFRKEGQNVTLSCEQNLNHDAMYWYRQDPGQGLRLIYYSQIVNDFQKGDIAEGYSVSREKKESFPLTVTSAQKNPTAFYLCASSAGARGETQYFGPGTRLLVL.

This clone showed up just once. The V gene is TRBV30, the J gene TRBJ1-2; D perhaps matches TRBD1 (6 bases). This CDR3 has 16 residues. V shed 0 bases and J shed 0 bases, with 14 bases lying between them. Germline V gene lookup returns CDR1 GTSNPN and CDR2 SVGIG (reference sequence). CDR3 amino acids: CAWSVPKDSANYGYTF. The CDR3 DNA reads TGTGCCTGGAGTGTACCGAAGGACAGCGCTAACTATGGCTACACCTTC.

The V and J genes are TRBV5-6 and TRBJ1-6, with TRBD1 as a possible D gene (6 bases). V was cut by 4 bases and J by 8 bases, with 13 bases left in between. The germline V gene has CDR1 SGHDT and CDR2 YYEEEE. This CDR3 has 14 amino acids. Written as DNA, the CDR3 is TGTGCCAGCAGCGTCAGGGGTGGGTATTCACCCCTCCACTTT. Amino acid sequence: CASSVRGGYSPLHF.

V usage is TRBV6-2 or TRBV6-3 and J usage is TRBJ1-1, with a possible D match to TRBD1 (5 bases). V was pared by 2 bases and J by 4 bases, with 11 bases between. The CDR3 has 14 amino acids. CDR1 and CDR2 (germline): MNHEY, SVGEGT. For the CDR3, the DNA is TGTGCCAGCAGTTACGTGGGGCATGGCACTGAAGCTTTCTTT. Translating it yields CASSYVGHGTEAFF.

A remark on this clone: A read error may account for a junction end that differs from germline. CDR3 in amino acids: CASSVQSSNSPLHF. Here the CDR3 DNA reads TGCGCCAGCAGTGTGCAGTCCTCTAATTCACCCCTCCACTTT. The V gene is TRBV10-2, the J gene TRBJ1-6; no clear D. This CDR3 spans 14 amino acids. CDR1 is WSHSY and CDR2 is SAAADI in the germline V gene.

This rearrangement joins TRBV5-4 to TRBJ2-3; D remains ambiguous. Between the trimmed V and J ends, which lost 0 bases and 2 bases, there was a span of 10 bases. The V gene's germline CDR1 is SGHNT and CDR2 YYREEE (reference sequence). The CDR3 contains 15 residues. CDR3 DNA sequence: TGTGCCAGCAGCTTGGATTCGGTTTTCACAGATACGCAGTATTTT. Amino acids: CASSLDSVFTDTQYF. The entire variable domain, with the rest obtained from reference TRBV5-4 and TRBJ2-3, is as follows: ETGVTQSPTHLIKTRGQQVTLRCSSQSGHNTVSWYQQALGQGPQFIFQYYREEENGRGNFPPRFSGLQFPNYSSELNVNALELDDSALYLCASSLDSVFTDTQYFGPGTRLTVL.

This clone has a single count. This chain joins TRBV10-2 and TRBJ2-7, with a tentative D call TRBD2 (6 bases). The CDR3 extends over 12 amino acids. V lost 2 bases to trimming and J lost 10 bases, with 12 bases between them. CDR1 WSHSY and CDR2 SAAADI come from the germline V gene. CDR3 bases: TGCGCCAGCAGTGAGGGGACGCGGGGCCAGTACTTC. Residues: CASSEGTRGQYF.

The CDR3 loop is CASRGRGSEAFF. The CDR3 DNA is TGTGCCAGCAGAGGGAGGGGCAGTGAAGCTTTCTTT. The rearrangement uses TRBV28 and TRBJ1-1, with D perhaps TRBD1 (5 bases). The V and J ends lost 6 bases and 7 bases respectively, with 12 bases between them. This CDR3 has 12 amino acids. CDR1 and CDR2 (germline): MDHEN, SYDVKM.

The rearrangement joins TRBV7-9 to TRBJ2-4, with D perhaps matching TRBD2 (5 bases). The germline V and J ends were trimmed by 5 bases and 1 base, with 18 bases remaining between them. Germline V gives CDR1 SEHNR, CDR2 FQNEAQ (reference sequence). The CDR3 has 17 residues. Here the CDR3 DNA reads TGTGCCAGCAGCCCACCGCCTGGGCGCGGGGCCAAAAACATTCAGTACTTC. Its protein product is CASSPPPGRGAKNIQYF.

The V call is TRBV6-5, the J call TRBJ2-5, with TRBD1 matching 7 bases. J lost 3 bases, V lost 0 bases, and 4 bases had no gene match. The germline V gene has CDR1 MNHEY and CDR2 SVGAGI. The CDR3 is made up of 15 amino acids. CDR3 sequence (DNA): TGTGCCAGCAGTTACTCGGACAGGCCCGAAGAGACCCAGTACTTC. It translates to CASSYSDRPEETQYF.

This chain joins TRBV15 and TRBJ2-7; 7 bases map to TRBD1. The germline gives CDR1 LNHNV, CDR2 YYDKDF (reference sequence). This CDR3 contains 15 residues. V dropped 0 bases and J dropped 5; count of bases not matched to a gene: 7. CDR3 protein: CATSRDPHGQDEQYF. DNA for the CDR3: TGTGCCACCAGCAGAGATCCCCATGGACAGGACGAGCAGTACTTC.

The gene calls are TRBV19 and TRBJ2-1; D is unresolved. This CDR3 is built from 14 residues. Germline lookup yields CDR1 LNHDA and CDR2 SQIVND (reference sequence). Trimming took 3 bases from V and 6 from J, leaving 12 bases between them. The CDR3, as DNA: TGTGCCAGTAGTATGATGTCTAGTGGCAATGAGCAGTTCTTC. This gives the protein CASSMMSSGNEQFF.